The 30 T cell receptor beta chains presented below share a single source sample, sequenced in a study of beta chain features in type 1 diabetes. Study-wide results and caveats: Shortening of TCRB CDR3s, moderate but significant, appeared in all four CD4+ subsets of Type 1 diabetes patients.

Every bit of the isolated RNA underwent reverse transcription, so sequencing read expressed TCRB transcripts. Sequenced by immunoSEQ multiplex PCR; TCRdb stores in-frame clones only, minus some. The sample includes some 350,000 clones, 9.6% of them seen just once. Their recognized antigens are unknown. The sequencing input was central memory CD4+ T cells from blood. The source of these receptors is a man aged 25 to 45 with type 1 diabetes.

The rearrangement links TRBV10-3 to TRBJ1-2, with a tentative D call TRBD1 (6 bases). Trimming shortened V by 10 bases and J by 2 bases, and 14 bases separated the two germline ends. The CDR3 length is 13 residues. Germline V gene lookup returns CDR1 ENHRY and CDR2 SYGVKD. The CDR3 bases are TGTGCCACAGGGGACGGAAAAAACTATGGCTACACCTTC. Amino acid sequence: CATGDGKNYGYTF.

The chain has TRBV6-1 and TRBJ2-3, with TRBD2 identical over 7 bases. Germline V gene data show CDR1 as MNHNS and CDR2 as SASEGT. The CDR3 spans 15 residues. The J segment lost 3 bases and the V segment lost 5 bases, leaving 8 bases of the junction unmatched. CDR3 nucleotide sequence: TGTGCCAGCAGTCGGACTAGGCCCGGAACAGATACGCAGTATTTT. Translating gives CASSRTRPGTDTQYF.

This clone showed up just a few times. The chain is built from TRBV28 and TRBJ1-5, with 8 bases lining up with TRBD1. Germline V lookup: CDR1 MDHEN, CDR2 SYDVKM. CDR3 length: 13 residues. V trimming: 5 bases; J trimming: 6 bases; junction bases outside the gene matches: 3. CDR3 amino acids: CASSPDRAQPQHF. The CDR3 DNA reads TGTGCCAGCAGTCCGGACAGGGCTCAGCCCCAGCATTTT.

Only a few counts were recorded for this clone. The chain carries TRBV6-5 and TRBJ2-7; 8 nucleotides line up with TRBD1. V shed 6 bases and J 1 base; nucleotides not matched to a gene: 5. CDR1 is MNHEY, CDR2 SVGAGI, per germline. The CDR3 is 14 residues long. CDR3 DNA sequence: TGTGCCAGCAGCCCTGACAGGGGATCCTACGAGCAGTACTTC. Translating it yields CASSPDRGSYEQYF.

This clone was detected ten times or more. V gene TRBV18 combines with J gene TRBJ2-3; D is tentatively TRBD1 or TRBD2 (5 bases each). Germline CDR1 KGHSH, CDR2 LQKENI. The CDR3 covers 15 residues. Trimming shortened V by 4 bases and J by 3 bases, and 14 bases separated the two germline ends. CDR3 protein: CASSLGTGPTDTQYF. The CDR3 DNA reads TGTGCCAGCTCACTGGGGACGGGGCCGACAGATACGCAGTATTTT. The entire variable domain, with the rest obtained from reference TRBV18 and TRBJ2-3, is as follows: NAGVMQNPRHLVRRRGQEARLRCSPMKGHSHVYWYRQLPEEGLKFMVYLQKENIIDESGMPKERFSAEFPKEGPSILRIQQVVRGDSAAYFCASSLGTGPTDTQYFGPGTRLTVL.

The gene calls are TRBV19 and TRBJ2-7; maybe TRBD2 (6 bases). Trimming pared 4 bases from V and 0 bases from J, leaving 10 bases between. The germline gives CDR1 LNHDA, CDR2 SQIVND (reference sequence). The CDR3 totals 14 residues. The CDR3 sequence: CASSSGTYSYEQYF. CDR3 in DNA: TGTGCCAGTAGTAGCGGGACTTACTCCTACGAGCAGTACTTC. The full variable domain, its missing parts supplied by reference TRBV19 and TRBJ2-7, is DGGITQSPKYLFRKEGQNVTLSCEQNLNHDAMYWYRQDPGQGLRLIYYSQIVNDFQKGDIAEGYSVSREKKESFPLTVTSAQKNPTAFYLCASSSGTYSYEQYFGPGTRLTVT.

The chain combines TRBV2 with TRBJ2-1, with 10 bases lining up with TRBD2. The CDR3 sequence is 16 residues long. The trim removed 6 bases at V and 8 bases at J, leaving 13 bases unmatched. Germline-derived CDR1 and CDR2 are SNHLY and FYNNEI. CDR3 protein: CASSFGSSGRRDEQFF. Written as DNA, the CDR3 is TGTGCCAGCAGCTTTGGATCTAGCGGGAGACGGGATGAGCAGTTCTTC.

The V and J genes are TRBV7-2 and TRBJ1-2; 9 nucleotides match TRBD1. The germline V gene has CDR1 SGHTA and CDR2 FQGNSA. V shed 5 bases and J 7 bases; nucleotides not matched to a gene: 11. The CDR3 sequence is 15 residues long. CDR3 sequence reads: CASSQARTGDSGYTF. The CDR3 nucleotides are TGTGCCAGCAGCCAAGCCCGGACAGGGGACAGTGGCTACACCTTC. Drawing the rest from reference TRBV7-2 and TRBJ1-2, the complete variable domain is GAGVSQSPSNKVTEKGKDVELRCDPISGHTALYWYRQSLGQGLEFLIYFQGNSAPDKSGLPSDRFSAERTGGSVSTLTIQRTQQEDSAVYLCASSQARTGDSGYTFGSGTRLTVV.

This clone was seen more than once but under ten times. Other DNA sequences from this sample encode an identical CDR3 as well. The chain recombines TRBV29-1 with TRBJ1-1, with TRBD1 identical over 8 bases. The CDR3 spans 13 residues. Trimming at V came to 4 bases and at J to 6 bases, leaving 7 bases not matched to a gene. CDR1 SQVTM and CDR2 ANQGSEA come from the germline V gene. This chain's CDR3 is CSVGGQGAAEAFF. CDR3 in DNA: TGCAGCGTTGGGGGGCAGGGGGCGGCTGAAGCTTTCTTT.

The V and J genes are TRBV6-6 and TRBJ2-2; TRBD1 is a possible D gene (6 bases). CDR1 and CDR2 from the germline V gene are MNHNY and SVGAGI (reference sequence). The V end was cut by 5 bases, the J end by 4 bases, with 17 bases between. The CDR3 is made up of 16 amino acids. The CDR3 loop is CASSQPQGIGTGELFF. In DNA form, the CDR3 reads TGTGCCAGCAGTCAACCACAGGGTATCGGCACCGGGGAGCTGTTTTTT.

This clone was counted a few times. V is TRBV7-3 and J is TRBJ2-1, with D unclear. V gave up 5 bases and J gave up 4 bases, with 12 bases separating them. This CDR3 is built from 14 residues. Germline V gene data show CDR1 as SGHTA and CDR2 as FQGTGA. The CDR3 reads CASSHRDNYNEQFF. CDR3 coding DNA: TGTGCCAGCAGCCACCGAGACAATTACAATGAGCAGTTCTTC.

This clone has a handful of counts. This chain links TRBV29-1 with TRBJ1-1; D gene ambiguous. V was cut by 4 bases and J by 6 bases, with 12 bases left in between. This CDR3 comprises 12 residues. Germline values: CDR1 SQVTM, CDR2 ANQGSEA. Here the CDR3 DNA reads TGCAGCGTTGCCTCCCCCAGTTCTGAAGCTTTCTTT. Protein sequence: CSVASPSSEAFF.

Ten or more counts support this clone. The rearrangement uses TRBV18 and TRBJ1-1; a weak D match, TRBD1 (5 bases). Deletions cut 6 bases from V and 1 base from J, with 9 bases between. The CDR3 covers 13 residues. Per the germline V gene, CDR1 is KGHSH and CDR2 is LQKENI. CDR3 nucleotide sequence: TGTGCCAGCTCGCCGGGGGGGAACACTGAAGCTTTCTTT. Translating gives CASSPGGNTEAFF.

V is TRBV11-2 and J is TRBJ2-3, with 13 bases matching TRBD2. Trimming at V came to 1 base and at J to 5 bases, leaving 6 bases not matched to a gene. In germline, CDR1 is SGHAT, CDR2 FQNNGV. CDR3 size: 17 residues. CDR3 protein: CASSLALTSGRIDTQYF. The CDR3 region has the DNA TGTGCCAGCAGCTTAGCGCTGACTAGCGGGAGGATAGATACGCAGTATTTT.

This clone was detected a few times. This chain connects TRBV7-2 to TRBJ2-7, with D possibly TRBD2 on 6 matching bases. Between the trimmed V and J ends, which lost 5 bases and 2 bases, there was a span of 16 bases. From germline, CDR1 is SGHTA and CDR2 FQGNSA. This CDR3 is built from 15 residues. The CDR3: CASSIGTPNTYEQYF. The DNA for the CDR3 is TGTGCCAGCAGCATTGGGACTCCTAACACCTACGAGCAGTACTTC.

Only a few counts were recorded for this clone. This chain links TRBV14 with TRBJ2-1, with D tentatively TRBD1 (6 bases). Germline CDR1 is SGHDN and CDR2 is FVKESK. There are 12 residues in the CDR3. Trimming stripped 4 bases from V and 9 bases from J, with 10 bases between. The CDR3 nucleotides read TGTGCCAGCAGCCCGACCAGGGGTGAGCAGTTCTTC. It is translated as CASSPTRGEQFF.

This clone showed up just a few times. The chain employs TRBV7-9 and TRBJ2-5; D is possibly TRBD2 (6 bases). This CDR3 has 12 residues. Germline CDR1 reads SEHNR; CDR2 reads FQNEAQ (reference sequence). CDR3 sequence: CVSIGREETQYF. CDR3 sequence (DNA): TGTGTCTCCATCGGGAGAGAGGAGACCCAGTACTTC.

A note on this clone: The junction differs from germline at one of its ends, possibly a read error. The V gene is TRBV2, the J gene TRBJ1-2; the D is unclear. Germline-derived CDR1 and CDR2 are SNHLY and FYNNEI. The CDR3 consists of 11 residues. The CDR3 spells CASSEELRRIF. The CDR3 DNA reads TGTGCCAGCAGTGAAGAATTAAGGAGGATCTTC.

V usage is TRBV7-8 and J usage is TRBJ2-5; D remains ambiguous. Germline loops: CDR1 SGHVS, CDR2 FQNEAQ. The CDR3 spans 13 residues. Trimming stripped 4 bases from V and 5 bases from J, with 11 bases between. For the CDR3, the DNA is TGTGCCAGCAGCTCGACCCTTCCTGAGACCCAGTACTTC. Translating it yields CASSSTLPETQYF.

Only a few counts were recorded for this clone. The rearrangement links TRBV28 to TRBJ1-3; maybe TRBD1 (5 bases). The CDR3 sequence is 16 residues long. Deletions cut 3 bases from V and 2 bases from J, with 14 bases between. Germline V gene sequence: CDR1 MDHEN, CDR2 SYDVKM. As DNA, the CDR3 is TGTGCCAGCAGTTTTAATTGGTGGGGACCTGGAAACACCATATATTTT. Amino acids: CASSFNWWGPGNTIYF.

The sample holds a few counts of this clone. The gene calls are TRBV7-3 and TRBJ2-1; D remains ambiguous. Trimming left V 5 bases short and J 0 bases short, with 8 bases between. Germline loops: CDR1 SGHTA, CDR2 FQGTGA. This CDR3 is 14 amino acids long. For the CDR3, the DNA is TGTGCCAGCAGCCGCCTCACCTCCTACAATGAGCAGTTCTTC. Its protein product is CASSRLTSYNEQFF.

This clone has a handful of counts. The rearrangement joins TRBV7-2 to TRBJ1-1; 9 nucleotides align to TRBD1. There are 15 residues in the CDR3. The germline gives CDR1 SGHTA, CDR2 FQGNSA. V lost 2 bases to trimming and J lost 1 base; unmatched junction nucleotides: 2. As DNA, the CDR3 is TGTGCCAGCAGCTTAAAGGACAGGGGGAACACTGAAGCTTTCTTT. Protein product: CASSLKDRGNTEAFF.

This sequence joins TRBV9 and TRBJ1-5; D is unclear. The CDR3 contains 15 residues. V lost 4 bases to trimming and J lost 2 bases, with 13 bases between them. Germline loops: CDR1 SGDLS, CDR2 YYNGEE. The CDR3 bases are TGTGCCAGCAGCCCCGACTGGGGAGGCAATCAGCCCCAGCATTTT. Its protein product is CASSPDWGGNQPQHF.

The genes are TRBV19 and TRBJ2-7, with D tentatively TRBD2 (6 bases). V was pared by 7 bases and J by 7 bases, with 17 bases between. From germline, CDR1 is LNHDA and CDR2 SQIVND (reference sequence). There are 13 residues in the CDR3. The CDR3 reads CASKAGPRREQYF. As DNA, the CDR3 is TGTGCCAGTAAGGCGGGACCTCGGAGAGAGCAGTACTTC. Combining the CDR3 with reference TRBV19 and TRBJ2-7 gives the whole variable domain DGGITQSPKYLFRKEGQNVTLSCEQNLNHDAMYWYRQDPGQGLRLIYYSQIVNDFQKGDIAEGYSVSREKKESFPLTVTSAQKNPTAFYLCASKAGPRREQYFGPGTRLTVT.

V usage is TRBV5-6 and J usage is TRBJ1-4; TRBD1 agrees at 10 bases. V lost 1 base to trimming and J lost 0 bases; unmatched junction nucleotides: 6. Germline CDR1 SGHDT, CDR2 YYEEEE. The CDR3 consists of 18 residues. CDR3 DNA: TGTGCCAGCAGCTTGCCGGGACAGGGGAGCGCAACTAATGAAAAACTGTTTTTT. Translated: CASSLPGQGSATNEKLFF.

This rearrangement joins TRBV5-4 to TRBJ2-5; a possible D gene is TRBD2 (5 bases). Germline CDR1 is SGHNT and CDR2 is YYREEE (reference sequence). The CDR3 is made up of 14 amino acids. Trimming took off 9 bases at V and 0 bases at J, with 15 bases between the two ends. DNA of the CDR3: TGTGCCACCCGGCGGCAAGCGGACCAAGAGACCCAGTACTTC. Its protein product is CATRRQADQETQYF.

In its sample, this clone was seen a few times. V usage is TRBV28 and J usage is TRBJ2-7, with 11 bases lining up with TRBD2. V trimming: 3 bases; J trimming: 1 base; junction bases outside the gene matches: 8. The CDR3 runs 17 residues. From germline, CDR1 is MDHEN and CDR2 SYDVKM. The CDR3 DNA follows: TGTGCCAGCAGTTTTCCACCCGGGACTAGCGGATCCTACGAGCAGTACTTC. Translated, it gives CASSFPPGTSGSYEQYF.

Turning to this clone: Other DNA sequences from this sample encode an identical CDR3 as well. The rearrangement uses TRBV5-1 and TRBJ2-3; 16 bases fit TRBD2. Looked up from germline, CDR1 is SGHRS and CDR2 is YFSETQ. This CDR3 spans 16 amino acids. Trimming at V came to 3 bases and at J to 3 bases, leaving 1 base not matched to a gene. CDR3: CASSSGLAGGTDTQYF. The CDR3 DNA follows: TGCGCCAGCAGCTCGGGACTAGCGGGAGGGACAGATACGCAGTATTTT.

V usage is TRBV9 and J usage is TRBJ1-6, with D possibly matching TRBD1 (5 bases). CDR1 is SGDLS, CDR2 YYNGEE, per germline. V was shortened by 4 bases and J by 6 bases, with 11 bases between the two germline ends. CDR3 length: 14 residues. This CDR3 is CASSSGRANSPLHF. For the CDR3, the DNA is TGTGCCAGCAGCTCGGGACGGGCTAATTCACCCCTCCACTTT.

V is TRBV7-2 and J is TRBJ1-3; no firm D call. The germline V gene encodes CDR1 SGHTA and CDR2 FQGNSA. Trimming shortened V by 5 bases and J by 0 bases, and 8 bases separated the two germline ends. This CDR3 region has 14 residues. The CDR3 DNA sequence: TGTGCCAGCAGCCCTCACCTCTCTGGAAACACCATATATTTT. Translating it yields CASSPHLSGNTIYF.